The rows below give T cell receptor beta chains drawn from one sample of a study of control samples from healthy donors and cancer patients. The assay was immunoSEQ multiplex PCR, and TCRdb's table has in-frame clones only and misses some. The table includes 110,000 to 150,000 clones, less than 90% detected once. The sample taken for sequencing was blood. These receptors all stem from a woman under 40 in good health. CDR3s include the opening cysteine and the closing phenylalanine or tryptophan. The D gene is left open where the match is weak. Rows give clone size only sometimes, using once, few, many, or a class for an expanded clone.

TRBV25-1	NA	TRBJ1-1	NA	CASSMQQGEGSEAFF	TGTGCCAGCAGTATGCAACAGGGCGAGGGGTCTGAAGCTTTCTTT
TRBV5-1	NA	TRBJ2-3	NA	CASSLDPSTDTQYF	TGCGCCAGCAGCTTGGACCCAAGCACAGATACGCAGTATTTT
TRBV30	NA	TRBJ2-7	NA	CAWNMGPSYEQYF	TGTGCCTGGAACATGGGACCGAGCTACGAGCAGTACTTC
TRBV5-6	TRBD1	TRBJ1-1	few	CASSSGQLMNTEAFF	TGTGCCAGCAGCTCGGGACAGCTCATGAACACTGAAGCTTTCTTT
TRBV19	NA	TRBJ1-5	once	CASTLGGVGNQPQHF	TGTGCCAGTACCCTTGGGGGGGTCGGCAATCAGCCCCAGCATTTT
TRBV9	TRBD1	TRBJ2-2	NA	CASSPPAGQGAGELFF	TGTGCCAGCAGCCCACCAGCGGGACAGGGGGCCGGGGAGCTGTTTTTT
TRBV18	TRBD1	TRBJ2-7	NA	CASSPKALRTGRGKSYEQYF	TGTGCCAGCTCTCCTAAAGCTCTACGGACAGGTAGGGGGAAGTCCTACGAGCAGTACTTC
TRBV10-3	NA	TRBJ1-2	NA	CATTNRAGYTF	TGTGCCACGACCAACAGGGCTGGCTACACCTTC
TRBV18	TRBD1	TRBJ1-4	NA	CASSPNIPGQRNEKLFF	TGTGCCAGCTCCCCGAACATTCCGGGACAGAGAAATGAAAAACTGTTTTTT
TRBV5-1	NA	TRBJ1-1	NA	CASSTELGSGGMAFF	TGCGCCAGCAGCACAGAGCTGGGTTCCGGAGGTATGGCTTTCTTT
TRBV19	NA	TRBJ1-2	NA	CASSVGGANYGYTF	TGTGCCAGTAGTGTCGGAGGAGCTAACTATGGCTACACCTTC
TRBV24-1	TRBD1	TRBJ1-2	NA	CATSDTGTGTPNYGYTF	TGTGCCACCAGTGATACCGGGACAGGGACCCCTAACTATGGCTACACCTTC
TRBV11-2	NA	TRBJ1-1	few	CASSTLLRAGVGGTEAFF	TGTGCCAGCAGCACCCTACTTAGAGCGGGGGTTGGGGGCACTGAAGCTTTCTTT
TRBV4-1	NA	TRBJ1-3	few	CASSQDRTASGNTIYF	TGCGCCAGCAGCCAAGATAGGACAGCCTCTGGAAACACCATATATTTT
TRBV6-2/TRBV6-3	NA	TRBJ2-1	NA	CASSYSMGWNEQFF	TGTGCCAGCAGTTACTCGATGGGGTGGAATGAGCAGTTCTTC
TRBV6-2/TRBV6-3	NA	TRBJ1-4	few	CASSYRGGASATNEKLFF	TGTGCCAGCAGTTATAGGGGGGGGGCCTCTGCAACTAATGAAAAACTGTTTTTT
TRBV2	NA	TRBJ2-1	NA	CASKELGDEQFF	TGTGCCAGCAAAGAACTGGGGGATGAGCAGTTCTTC
TRBV7-8	NA	TRBJ2-3	NA	CASSFGGSTDTQYF	TGTGCCAGCAGCTTCGGCGGGTCCACAGATACGCAGTATTTT
TRBV24-1	TRBD1	TRBJ1-5	NA	CATSAGGNQPQHF	TGTGCCACCAGTGCAGGGGGAAATCAGCCCCAGCATTTT
TRBV7-8	NA	TRBJ2-1	NA	CASSLRVPPYNEQFF	TGTGCCAGCAGCTTACGAGTTCCCCCCTACAATGAGCAGTTCTTC
TRBV3-1/TRBV3-2	NA	TRBJ2-7	NA	CASSQTPGRQEYF	TGTGCCAGCAGCCAAACACCAGGGAGACAGGAGTACTTC
TRBV6-5	NA	TRBJ2-7	NA	CASSYSTGYEQYF	TGTGCCAGCAGTTACTCAACAGGGTACGAGCAGTACTTC
TRBV27	NA	TRBJ2-3	NA	CASRSSTDTQYF	TGTGCCAGCAGGAGTAGCACAGATACGCAGTATTTT
TRBV28	NA	TRBJ1-2	once	CASSLWGAGGNENYGYTF	TGTGCCAGCAGTTTATGGGGGGCCGGGGGCAATGAAAACTATGGCTACACCTTC
TRBV7-9	TRBD1	TRBJ2-1	NA	CASSLDRQGNEQFF	TGTGCCAGCAGCTTAGATAGACAGGGCAATGAGCAGTTCTTC
TRBV10-3	NA	TRBJ2-3	NA	CATKRPRGRDTQYF	TGTGCCACCAAAAGACCCCGGGGGAGAGATACGCAGTATTTT
TRBV19	NA	TRBJ1-2	NA	CASSAGSLGEGYTF	TGTGCCAGTAGCGCCGGTTCGCTCGGGGAGGGCTACACCTTC
TRBV24-1	NA	TRBJ1-5	NA	CATSEYSNQPQHF	TGTGCCACCAGTGAATATAGCAATCAGCCCCAGCATTTT
TRBV5-1	NA	TRBJ1-6	NA	CASSLESANSPLHF	TGCGCCAGCAGCTTGGAGTCGGCTAATTCACCCCTCCACTTT
TRBV29-1	TRBD2	TRBJ2-2	NA	CSARTSGTGELFF	TGCAGCGCGCGGACTAGCGGGACCGGGGAGCTGTTTTTT
TRBV2	NA	TRBJ2-7	once	CASSPGDFPYEQYF	TGTGCCAGCAGTCCGGGGGACTTCCCATACGAGCAGTACTTC
TRBV3-1/TRBV3-2	NA	TRBJ2-1	NA	CASSPPRGANYNEQFF	TGTGCCAGCAGCCCCCCCCGGGGGGCTAACTACAATGAGCAGTTCTTC